This T cell receptor beta chain appears in the sequencing data of a study of vaccination and CD4 T cells after COVID-19. In the study overall: In the convalescent cohort, there were six males and four females, two of them Hispanic. Participants got two doses of BNT162b2 or mRNA-1273 vaccine. In the control cultures, a CEFX pool, an HIV-1 Nef pool, or no peptide was supplied.

Treatment denoted: approximately 9-day PBMC culture with coronavirus spike peptide pools or control peptides (ViraFEST assay). CD4+ T lymphocytes from the unexposed donor were collected before the COVID-19 pandemic (2011-2018). ViraFEST expanded antigen-specific T cells with peptide pools, then sequenced TCRs. Regarding this clonotype: Its antigen is as yet unknown.

Scientists ran DNA taken from cultured CD4+ T cells through the Oncomine TCR Beta short-read assay for sequencing. From cultured CD4+ T cells, genomic DNA was extracted. TCRdb reprocessed the PCR reads via MiXCR and lists one record per CDR3 protein. The sample lists thousands of distinct CDR3 sequences, approximately 31% occurring once. V was trimmed by 6 bases and J by 2 bases, leaving 10 bases between them. Germline V gene sequence: CDR1 DFQATT, CDR2 SNEGSKA (reference sequence). The CDR3 sequence is 12 residues long. The chain has TRBV20-1 and TRBJ1-2, with D maybe TRBD1 (5 bases). This receptor was taken from a human donor in good health. The specimen was CD4+ T cells from blood, cultured in vitro. CDR3 sequence reads: CSATGSNYGYTF. In nucleotides, the CDR3 is TGCAGTGCCACAGGATCCAACTATGGCTACACCTTC.